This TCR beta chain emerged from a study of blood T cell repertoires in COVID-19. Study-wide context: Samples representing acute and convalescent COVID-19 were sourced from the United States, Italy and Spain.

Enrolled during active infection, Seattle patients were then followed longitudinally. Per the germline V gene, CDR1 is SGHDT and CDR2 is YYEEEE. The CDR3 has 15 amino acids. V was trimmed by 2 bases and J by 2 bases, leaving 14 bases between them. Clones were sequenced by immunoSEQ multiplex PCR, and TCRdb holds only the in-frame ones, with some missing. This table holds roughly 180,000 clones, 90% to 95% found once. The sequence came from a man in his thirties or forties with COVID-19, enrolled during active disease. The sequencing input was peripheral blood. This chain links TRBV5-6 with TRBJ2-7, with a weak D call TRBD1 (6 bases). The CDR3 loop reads CASSFVGRGTYEQYF. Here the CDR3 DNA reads TGTGCCAGCAGCTTTGTTGGAAGGGGGACCTACGAGCAGTACTTC.